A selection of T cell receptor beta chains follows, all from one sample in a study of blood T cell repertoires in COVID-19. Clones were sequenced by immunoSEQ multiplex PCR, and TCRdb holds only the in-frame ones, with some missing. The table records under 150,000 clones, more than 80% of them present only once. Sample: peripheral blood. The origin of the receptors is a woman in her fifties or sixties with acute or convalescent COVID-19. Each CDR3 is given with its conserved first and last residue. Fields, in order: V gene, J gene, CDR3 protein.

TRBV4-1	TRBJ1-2	CASSQVVGTGDYGYTF
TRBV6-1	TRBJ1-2	CASSEAGPANYGYTF
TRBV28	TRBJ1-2	CASSYGQAYGYTF
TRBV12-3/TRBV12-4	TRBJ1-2	CASSLGRVQGYTF
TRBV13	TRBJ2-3	CASSLVRGDTQYF
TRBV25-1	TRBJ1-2	CASSGSYGYTF
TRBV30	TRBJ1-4	CAFRGSSEKLFF
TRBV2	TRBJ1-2	CASSEVQSNYGYTF
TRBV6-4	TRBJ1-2	CASSDGEVGGYTF
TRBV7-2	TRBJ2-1	CASSSSTGADEQFF
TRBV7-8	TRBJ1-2	CASSYRDRGPFGPLRGYTF
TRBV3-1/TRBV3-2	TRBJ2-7	CASSRTEKGSYEQYF
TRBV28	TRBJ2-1	CASSPSGLAGAADNEQFF
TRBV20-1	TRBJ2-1	CSASSLAGGPYNEQFF
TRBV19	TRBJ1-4	CASNTGALNEKLFF
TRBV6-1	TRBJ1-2	CASSEATRGNYGYTF
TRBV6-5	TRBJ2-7	CASRRTGAPVEQYF
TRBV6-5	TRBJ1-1	CASIGNTEAFF
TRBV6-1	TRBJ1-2	CASSEAGGQRGGYTF
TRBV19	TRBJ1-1	CASRDRAYTEAFF
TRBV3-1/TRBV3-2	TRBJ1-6	CASSQVGTSAPLHF
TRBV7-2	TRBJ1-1	CASSQQTGEAFF
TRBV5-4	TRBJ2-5	CASSQTSGGSQETQYF
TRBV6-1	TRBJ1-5	CASSVQQGSISNQPQHF
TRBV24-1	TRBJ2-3	CATSVGGGATDTQYF
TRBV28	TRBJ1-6	CGSGKVHRSPLHF
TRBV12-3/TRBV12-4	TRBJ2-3	CASRSGALTQYF
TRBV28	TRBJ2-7	CARGAHPYEQYF
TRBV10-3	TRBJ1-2	CAISDAQNYGYTF
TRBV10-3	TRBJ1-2	CAISRDRDGYTF
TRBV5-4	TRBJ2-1	CASSFGLAGALGGRNEQFF
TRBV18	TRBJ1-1	CASSPRDRGGGAEAFF
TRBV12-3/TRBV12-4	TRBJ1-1	CASSFRGGTEAFF
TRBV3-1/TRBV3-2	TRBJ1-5	CASSHGDRGRYHQPQHF
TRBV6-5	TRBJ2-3	CASSRRGAREDTQYF
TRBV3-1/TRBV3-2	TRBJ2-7	CASQEPGGDEQYF
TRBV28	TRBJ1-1	CASSFLGGTEAFF
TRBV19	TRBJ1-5	CASSIKPGIQPQHF
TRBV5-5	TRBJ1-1	CASSLGPGGTEAFF
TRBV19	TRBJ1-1	CASNNLGTVTTEAFF
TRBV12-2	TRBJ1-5	CASRLVAASNQPQHF
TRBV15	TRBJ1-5	CATSRVTGTGLQPQHF
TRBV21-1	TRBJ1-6	CASSKEGGVGQYNSPLHF
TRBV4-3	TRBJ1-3	CASSPRTASGNTIYF
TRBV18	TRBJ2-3	CASSPDSRTDTQYF
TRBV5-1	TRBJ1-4	CASSPVGGTNEKLFF
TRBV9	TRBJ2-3	CASSKGTGSTDTQYF
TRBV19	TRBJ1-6	CASAEGVNSPLHF
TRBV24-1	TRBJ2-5	CATSEGRDRRETQYF
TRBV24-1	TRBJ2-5	CATSGGTGEETQYF
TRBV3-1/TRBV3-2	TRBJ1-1	CASSQVSGNTEAFF
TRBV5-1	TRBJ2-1	CASSLISDEQFF
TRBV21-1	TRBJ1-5	CASSSGQGINQPQHF
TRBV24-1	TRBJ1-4	CATSDPGRGEGEKLFF
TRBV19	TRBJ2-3	CASSGLAGSADTQYF
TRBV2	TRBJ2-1	CASSERDRIFNEQFF
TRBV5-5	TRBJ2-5	CASSYTQRSETQYF
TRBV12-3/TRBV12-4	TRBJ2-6	CASALRGANVLTF